Sequencing of this T cell receptor beta chain was carried out in a study of blood T cell repertoires in COVID-19 (dated by TCRdb to the early 2020s). Background on the whole study: The collaborator samples originated in the United States, Italy and Spain and spanned the acute and convalescent phases of COVID-19. A freely available public database, intended as a resource for researchers studying the immune response to SARS-CoV-2, is where the repertoires were released. The prospective study material was composed of cDNA or gDNA derived from T cells, B-cell-depleted T cells, or PBMCs. HLA class I and class II types, where available, came from metadata supplied by the sample provider rather than from assay-based typing. Nearly every sample came with metadata listing a de-identified subject ID, COVID-19 status, age in years and sex. The samples were drawn from two sources: the first 160 participants of the ongoing ImmuneRACE study, and approximately 1,300 subjects contributed by 6 global collaborators. The dataset comprised deeply sampled blood TCRbeta repertoires from subjects exposed to, actively infected with, or recovered from COVID-19.

CDR1 and CDR2 are read off the germline V gene as SQVTM and ANQGSEA. V is pruned by 6 bases and J by 1 base, leaving 5 bases of the junction without a gene match. Including the terminal cysteine and phenylalanine, the CDR3 comprises 15 residues. Only CDR3 DNA is held: 45 bases, read in frame from base 1. Collaborating institutions collected whole blood in K2EDTA tubes following their own protocols. Collaborator samples were shipped for TCRbeta analysis as frozen whole blood, isolated PBMCs, or DNA extracted from either sample type. TCRbeta CDR3 regions were amplified from genomic DNA by means of the immunoSEQ Assay, a bias-controlled multiplex PCR. The original methods were these. Nucleated cell counts per sample were estimated from amplification of reference gene primers within the assay. To quantify the absolute abundance of each unique TCRbeta CDR3 rearrangement, sequence reads were collapsed and filtered. Productive Simpson clonality was computed per sample as the square root of Simpson's diversity index over productive rearrangements. This immuneACCESS table, as held by TCRdb, lists in-frame sequences with V and J called but not all clones. Of the missing ones, under half trace to an unresolved V gene in checked studies; the others have no known cause. For V, J and clone size, that table is used; D and trimming come from the DNA. Across this sample there are tens of thousands of clones, with around 80% seen only once. About an eighth of the sample is taken by the ten largest.

For this clone: The specificity of this receptor is unknown. No much larger clone is present one base from it, and per-base qualities are unavailable.

What the work shows at the level of the full study, not this receptor alone: Clinical and demographic metadata were provided uncurated, with the amount varying by source and participant.

The V gene is TRBV29-1 and the J gene is TRBJ2-1; 11 nucleotides in the junction match TRBD2. The sequence was obtained from a human donor in a cohort sampled during active COVID-19. Sample: peripheral blood. The sequence in DNA is TGCAGCGTCGCCGGGACTAGCGGTTCCTACAATGAGCAGTTCTTC. Its translation reads: CSVAGTSGSYNEQFF.